The 5 T cell receptor beta chains in this list originate from one sample, sequenced in a study of cytomegalovirus exposure and HLA in healthy donors. Researchers ran the PCR with 60 Vbeta and 13 Jbeta primers. TCRdb keeps only in-frame clones here, not all; method: immunoSEQ multiplex PCR. There are 90,000 to 110,000 clones in the sample; roughly 63% occur only once, and about 5% lies in the top ten. Sequencing input: PBMCs. These receptors were collected from a woman aged 65 to 85 in good health and CMV-seropositive.

On this clone: One end of the junction does not line up with germline, which may come from a read error. The genes are TRBV30 and TRBJ1-2; D is undetermined. The germline gives CDR1 GTSNPN, CDR2 SVGIG (reference sequence). This CDR3 is 11 amino acids long. The CDR3 loop is CAWSANSGYTF. The CDR3 nucleotides are TGTGCCTGGAGTGCAAACTCTGGCTACACCTTC.

The chain has TRBV11-2 and TRBJ1-2; 8 bases align to TRBD1. CDR1 is SGHAT, CDR2 FQNNGV, per germline. The CDR3 loop spans 14 amino acids. The V gene end was trimmed by 6 bases and the J gene end by 7 bases; junction bases not matched to a gene: 10. The CDR3 is CASSPQGVGSGYTF. As DNA, the CDR3 is TGTGCCAGCAGTCCACAGGGGGTGGGAAGTGGCTACACCTTC.

The chain carries TRBV5-5 and TRBJ1-4; no clear D. The germline V and J ends were trimmed by 2 bases and 0 bases, with 8 bases remaining between them. CDR1 and CDR2 from the germline V gene are SGHKS and YYEKEE (reference sequence). This CDR3 has 15 amino acids. CDR3 nucleotide sequence: TGTGCCAGCAGCTTTGAGCCTGCAACTAATGAAAAACTGTTTTTT. As protein: CASSFEPATNEKLFF.

The gene calls are TRBV18 and TRBJ2-5; weak D call: TRBD2 (6 bases). Germline loops: CDR1 KGHSH, CDR2 LQKENI. The CDR3 contains 13 residues. V was clipped by 6 bases and J by 4 bases, with 12 bases between them. The CDR3 sequence: CASSQGTVETQYF. The CDR3 coding sequence is TGTGCCAGCTCCCAAGGGACTGTAGAGACCCAGTACTTC.

The rearrangement links TRBV4-2 to TRBJ1-4; TRBD1 matches at 8 bases. Per germline, CDR1 LGHNA and CDR2 YNFKEQ. The V and J ends lost 2 bases and 0 bases, in that order; junction bases with no gene match: 5. CDR3 length equals 17 residues. The CDR3 region is CASSQHRQGSTNEKLFF. The CDR3 DNA is TGTGCCAGCAGCCAACACCGACAGGGGTCAACTAATGAAAAACTGTTTTTT.